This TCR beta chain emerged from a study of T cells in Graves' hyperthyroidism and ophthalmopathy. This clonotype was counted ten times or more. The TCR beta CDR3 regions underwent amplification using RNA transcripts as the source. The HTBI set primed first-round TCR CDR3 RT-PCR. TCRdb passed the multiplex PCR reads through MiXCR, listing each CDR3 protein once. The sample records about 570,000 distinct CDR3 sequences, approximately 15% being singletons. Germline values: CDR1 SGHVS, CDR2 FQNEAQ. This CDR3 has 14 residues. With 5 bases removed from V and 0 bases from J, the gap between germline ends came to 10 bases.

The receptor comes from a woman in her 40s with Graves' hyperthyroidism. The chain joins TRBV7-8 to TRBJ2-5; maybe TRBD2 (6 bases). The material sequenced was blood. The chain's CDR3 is CASSPGGNQETQYF. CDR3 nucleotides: TGTGCCAGCAGCCCCGGAGGGAACCAAGAGACCCAGTACTTC.